The clone carrying this T cell receptor (beta chain) was counted at least ten times. Its antigen is as yet unknown. The CDR3 length is 20 residues. The sample originates from a study of T cells in Graves' hyperthyroidism and ophthalmopathy. General study findings and limits: Clonotypes that were expanded in thyroid above 0.001 mostly appeared in blood too. The model forecast ophthalmopathy, anticipating it by a median around 6.5 months before onset.

Amplification of TCR beta CDR3 regions used RNA as the template. HTBI primers were used for first-round RT-PCR of the TCR CDR3. A single record per CDR3 protein comes from TCRdb applying MiXCR to the multiplex PCR reads. The data show about 520,000 distinct CDR3 sequences, with roughly 20% seen just once and roughly 29% held by the top ten. Sequences were obtained from blood. The chain joins TRBV21-1 to TRBJ1-1; the D segment call TRBD1 is taken from the table without a DNA check. TRBV21-1 is deemed a pseudogene. This TCR was sampled from a man aged 18-30 years with Graves' hyperthyroidism. Here the CDR3 DNA reads TGTGCCAGCACTCAGGAAGCTCGGTTTCCGGGACAGGGGAGGGTGGCTGAAGCTTTCTTT. Translation: CASTQEARFPGQGRVAEAFF.